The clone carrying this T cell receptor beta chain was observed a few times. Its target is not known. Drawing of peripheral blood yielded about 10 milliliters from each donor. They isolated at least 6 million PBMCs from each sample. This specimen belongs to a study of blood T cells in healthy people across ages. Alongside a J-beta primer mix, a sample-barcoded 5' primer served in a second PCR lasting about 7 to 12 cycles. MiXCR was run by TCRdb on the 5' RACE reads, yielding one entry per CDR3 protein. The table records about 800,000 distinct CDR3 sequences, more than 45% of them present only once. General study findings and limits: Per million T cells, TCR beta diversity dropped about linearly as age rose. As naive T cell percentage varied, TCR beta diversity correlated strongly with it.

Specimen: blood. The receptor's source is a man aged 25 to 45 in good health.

CDR3 DNA sequence: TGTGCCAGCAGTGACACAGGGGAAGACTCACCCCTCCACTTT. Protein: CASSDTGEDSPLHF. J is TRBJ1-6 and V is TRBV6-5; 7 bases agree with TRBD1. The CDR3 sequence is 14 residues long. V gave up 5 bases and J gave up 10 bases; unmatched junction bases: 8. Per germline, CDR1 MNHEY and CDR2 SVGAGI.